This TCR beta chain appears in the sequencing data of a study of OX40 agonist ivuxolimab in advanced cancers. Study-level information: The patients received agonistic anti-OX40 (CD134) antibody ivuxolimab. Mean age approximately 59 years, range roughly 20 to 85; nearly 85% male. Points from the study as a whole: Compared with CD4+, CD8+ T cells on average had more expanded clones.

Worth noting for this clone: The antigen is undetermined.

The length of the CDR3 is 15 residues. Germline V CDR1 and CDR2: SGHAT, FQDESV (reference sequence). Trimming cost V 5 bases and J 6 bases; bases outside gene matches: 9. Only in-frame clones appear in the TCRdb table, and some are missing; sequencing was by immunoSEQ multiplex PCR. The sample yields more than 85,000 clones, 90% seen once. The chain employs TRBV11-1 and TRBJ2-2; 7 nucleotides align to TRBD1. The specimen comprised CD4+ or CD8+ T cells sorted from blood, sampled in a trial of the OX40 agonist ivuxolimab. This receptor was obtained from an adult with an advanced solid tumor such as melanoma, head and neck, liver or kidney cancer. In DNA, the CDR3 is TGTGCCAGCAGCCTCCGGGACAGACGAGCCGGGGAGCTGTTTTTT. This sequence encodes CASSLRDRRAGELFF. Together with reference TRBV11-1 and TRBJ2-2, the CDR3 gives the full variable domain: EAEVAQSPRYKITEKSQAVAFWCDPISGHATLYWYRQILGQGPELLVQFQDESVVDDSQLPKDRFSAERLKGVDSTLKIQPAELGDSAMYLCASSLRDRRAGELFFGEGSRLTVL.